Following are 6 T cell receptor beta chains from one sample sequenced in a study of shared clonotypes between healthy human individuals. Clones were sequenced by immunoSEQ multiplex PCR, and TCRdb holds only the in-frame ones, with some missing. The table lists a few hundred thousand clones, around 90% of them singletons, with under 20% in the top ten. The sample taken for sequencing was memory CD8+ T cells sorted from blood. Subset: CD45RO+ cells pooled with CCR7-negative TemRA cells. These receptors were obtained from a man younger than 35 in good health.

This chain uses TRBV27 with TRBJ2-5; 12 bases map to TRBD2. Losses at the gene ends were 5 bases for V and 1 base for J; bases not matched to a gene: 11. There are 18 residues in the CDR3. Germline CDR1 and CDR2: MNHEY and SMNVEV (reference sequence). The DNA of the CDR3 is TGTGCCAGCAGTCCCACCTTCCTGACTAGCGGGGGCCAAGAGACCCAGTACTTC. This encodes CASSPTFLTSGGQETQYF.

The CDR3 reads CASTMGGVIYGYTF. Here the CDR3 DNA reads TGTGCCAGTACCATGGGAGGGGTCATCTATGGCTACACCTTC. The V gene is TRBV19, the J gene TRBJ1-2, with D possibly TRBD1 on 5 matching bases. The CDR3 has 14 amino acids. Per the germline V gene, CDR1 is LNHDA and CDR2 is SQIVND (reference sequence). Trimming shortened V by 7 bases and J by 4 bases, and 16 bases separated the two germline ends.

J is TRBJ1-1 and V is TRBV4-1, with D possibly being TRBD1 (6 bases). V was cut by 1 base and J by 1 base, with 10 bases left in between. Germline V gene lookup returns CDR1 MGHRA and CDR2 YSYEKL. The CDR3 is 15 amino acids. The CDR3 coding sequence is TGCGCCAGCAGCCAAGGGACAGCGGCGAACACTGAAGCTTTCTTT. The encoded protein is CASSQGTAANTEAFF.

This clone was seen only a few times. The V gene is TRBV7-9, the J gene TRBJ2-7; 8 nucleotides line up with TRBD2. Germline V gives CDR1 SEHNR, CDR2 FQNEAQ (reference sequence). The V gene end was trimmed by 4 bases and the J gene end by 3 bases; junction bases not matched to a gene: 11. This CDR3 is 16 amino acids long. CDR3 in DNA: TGTGCCAGCAGCTCCCAAGGGCGGGAGGTTGTCTACGAGCAGTACTTC. It codes for CASSSQGREVVYEQYF.

CDR3 loop: CASSIVGGVAYEQYF. The CDR3 DNA is TGTGCCAGTAGTATAGTCGGGGGGGTTGCCTACGAGCAGTACTTC. The chain combines TRBV19 with TRBJ2-7, with TRBD2 matching 8 bases. With V trimmed by 1 base and J by 2 bases, 4 bases remained unmatched. Germline CDR1 and CDR2: LNHDA and SQIVND (reference sequence). The CDR3 is 15 residues long.

J is TRBJ2-1 and V is TRBV2, with D hard to call. CDR1 and CDR2 (germline): SNHLY, FYNNEI. The CDR3 has 14 amino acids. Trimming removed 4 bases at V and 0 bases at J, with 7 bases between. Here the CDR3 reads CASSGTYSYNEQFF. The DNA of the CDR3 is TGTGCCAGCAGTGGAACATACTCCTACAATGAGCAGTTCTTC.